This TCR beta chain was captured by sequencing in a study of blood T cell repertoires in COVID-19. CDR3 length equals 13 residues. Germline-derived CDR1 and CDR2 are SQVTM and ANQGSEA. Germline trimming cut 3 bases from V and 8 bases from J; bases unmatched to any gene: 7. The table came from immunoSEQ multiplex PCR; TCRdb's copy has only in-frame clones and leaves some out. The table has about 160,000 clones, around 80% seen once. This chain connects TRBV29-1 to TRBJ1-2; 9 bases match TRBD1. This TCR was recovered from a man aged 55-75 years with active or convalescent COVID-19. Sequencing was performed on peripheral blood. This CDR3 is CSVEMGQGRGYTF. CDR3 coding DNA: TGCAGCGTTGAGATGGGACAGGGACGGGGCTACACCTTC.